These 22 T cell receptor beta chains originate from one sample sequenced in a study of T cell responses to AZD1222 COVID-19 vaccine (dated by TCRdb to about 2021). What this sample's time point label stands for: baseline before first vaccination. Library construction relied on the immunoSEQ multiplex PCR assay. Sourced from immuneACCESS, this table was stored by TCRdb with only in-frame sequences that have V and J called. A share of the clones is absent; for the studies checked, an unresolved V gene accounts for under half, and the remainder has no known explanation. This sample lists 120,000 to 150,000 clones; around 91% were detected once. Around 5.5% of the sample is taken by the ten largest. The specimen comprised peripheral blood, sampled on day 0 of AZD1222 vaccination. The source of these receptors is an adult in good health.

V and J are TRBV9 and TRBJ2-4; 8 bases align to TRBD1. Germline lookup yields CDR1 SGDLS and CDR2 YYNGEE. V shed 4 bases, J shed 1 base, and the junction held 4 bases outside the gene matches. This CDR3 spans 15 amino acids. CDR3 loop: CASSPRTGAKNIQYF. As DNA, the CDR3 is TGTGCCAGCAGCCCTCGGACAGGGGCCAAAAACATTCAGTACTTC.

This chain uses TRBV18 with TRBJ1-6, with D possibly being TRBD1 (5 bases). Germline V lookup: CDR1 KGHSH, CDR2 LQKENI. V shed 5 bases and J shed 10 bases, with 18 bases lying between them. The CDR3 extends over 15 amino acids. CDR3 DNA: TGTGCCAGCTCATTCGAAGCGCAGGGAGGATCACCCCTCCACTTT. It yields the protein CASSFEAQGGSPLHF.

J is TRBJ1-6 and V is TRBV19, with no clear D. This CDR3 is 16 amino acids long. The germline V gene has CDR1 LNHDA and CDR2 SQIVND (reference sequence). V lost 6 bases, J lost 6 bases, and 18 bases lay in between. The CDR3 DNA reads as TGTGCCAGTAGCCAGAGTGTCGGGCAGCGTAATTCACCCCTCCACTTT. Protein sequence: CASSQSVGQRNSPLHF.

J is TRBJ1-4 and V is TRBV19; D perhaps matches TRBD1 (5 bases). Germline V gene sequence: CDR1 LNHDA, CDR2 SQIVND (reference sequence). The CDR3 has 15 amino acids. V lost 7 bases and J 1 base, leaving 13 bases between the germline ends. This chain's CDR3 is CASTERDLTNEKLFF. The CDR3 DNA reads TGTGCCAGTACTGAGAGGGACCTAACTAATGAAAAACTGTTTTTT.

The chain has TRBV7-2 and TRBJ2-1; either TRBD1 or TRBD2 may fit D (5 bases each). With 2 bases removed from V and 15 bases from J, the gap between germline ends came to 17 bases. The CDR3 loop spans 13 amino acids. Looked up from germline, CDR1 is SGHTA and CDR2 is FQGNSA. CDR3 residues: CASSLSEGITAFF. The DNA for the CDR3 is TGTGCCAGCAGCTTATCCGAGGGGATCACGGCGTTCTTC.

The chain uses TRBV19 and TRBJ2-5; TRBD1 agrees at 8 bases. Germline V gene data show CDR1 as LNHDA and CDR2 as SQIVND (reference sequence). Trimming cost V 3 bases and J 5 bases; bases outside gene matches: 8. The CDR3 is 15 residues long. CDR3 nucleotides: TGTGCCAGTAGTATGCGCCGAGACAGGGGCGAGACCCAGTACTTC. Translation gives CASSMRRDRGETQYF.

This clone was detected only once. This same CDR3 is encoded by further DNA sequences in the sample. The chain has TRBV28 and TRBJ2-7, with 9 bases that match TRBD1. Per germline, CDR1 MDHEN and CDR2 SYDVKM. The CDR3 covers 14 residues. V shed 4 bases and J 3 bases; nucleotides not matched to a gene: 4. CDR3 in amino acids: CASSSPGQGYEQYF. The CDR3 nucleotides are TGTGCCAGCAGTTCACCGGGACAGGGCTACGAGCAGTACTTC.

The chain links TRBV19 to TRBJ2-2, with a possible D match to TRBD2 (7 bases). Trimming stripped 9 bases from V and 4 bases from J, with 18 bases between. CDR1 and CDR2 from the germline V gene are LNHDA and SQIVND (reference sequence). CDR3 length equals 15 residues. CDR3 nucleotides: TGTGCCAGCCGGAGGGGGGGGACCCTCACCGGGGAGCTGTTTTTT. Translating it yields CASRRGGTLTGELFF.

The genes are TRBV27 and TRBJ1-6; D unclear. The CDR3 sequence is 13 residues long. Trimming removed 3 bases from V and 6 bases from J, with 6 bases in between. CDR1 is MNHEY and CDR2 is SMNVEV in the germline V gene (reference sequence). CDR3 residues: CASSFDTNSPLHF. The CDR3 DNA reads TGTGCCAGCAGTTTCGACACTAATTCACCCCTCCACTTT.

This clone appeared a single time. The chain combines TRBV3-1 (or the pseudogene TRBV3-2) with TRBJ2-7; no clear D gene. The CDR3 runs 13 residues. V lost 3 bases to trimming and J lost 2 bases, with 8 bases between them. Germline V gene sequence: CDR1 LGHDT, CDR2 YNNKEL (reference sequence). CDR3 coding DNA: TGTGCCAGCAGCCAGGCCACGACCTACGAGCAGTACTTC. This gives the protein CASSQATTYEQYF.

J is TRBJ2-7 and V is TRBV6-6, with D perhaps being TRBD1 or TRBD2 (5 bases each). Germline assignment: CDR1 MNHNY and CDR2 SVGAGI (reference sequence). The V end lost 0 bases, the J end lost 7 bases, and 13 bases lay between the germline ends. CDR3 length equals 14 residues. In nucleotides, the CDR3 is TGTGCCAGCAGTTACTCGATAGAGGGGTGGGAGCAGTACTTC. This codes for CASSYSIEGWEQYF.

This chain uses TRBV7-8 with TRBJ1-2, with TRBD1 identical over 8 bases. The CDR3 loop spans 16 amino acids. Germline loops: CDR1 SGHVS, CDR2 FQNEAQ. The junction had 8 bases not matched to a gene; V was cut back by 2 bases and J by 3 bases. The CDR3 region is CASSLPRQGRDYGYTF. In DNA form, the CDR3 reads TGTGCCAGCAGCTTACCCAGACAGGGGAGGGACTATGGCTACACCTTC.

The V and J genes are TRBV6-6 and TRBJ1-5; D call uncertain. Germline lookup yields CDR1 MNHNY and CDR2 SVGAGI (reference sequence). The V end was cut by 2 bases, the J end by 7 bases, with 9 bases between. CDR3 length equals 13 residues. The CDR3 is CASSYETNQPQHF. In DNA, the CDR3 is TGTGCCAGCAGTTACGAGACAAACCAGCCCCAGCATTTT.

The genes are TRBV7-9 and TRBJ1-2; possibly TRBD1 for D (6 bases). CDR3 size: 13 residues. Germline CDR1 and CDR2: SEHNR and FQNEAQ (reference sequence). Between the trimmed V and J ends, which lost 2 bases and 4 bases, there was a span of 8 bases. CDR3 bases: TGTGCCAGCAGCTTATCGACAGGCTATGGCTACACCTTC. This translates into CASSLSTGYGYTF.

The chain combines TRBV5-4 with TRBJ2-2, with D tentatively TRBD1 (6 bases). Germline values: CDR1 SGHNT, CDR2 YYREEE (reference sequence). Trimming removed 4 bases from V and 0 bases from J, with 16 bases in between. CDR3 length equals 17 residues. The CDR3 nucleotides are TGTGCCAGCAGCCCCCCTTCCAGGGGCCCGAACACCGGGGAGCTGTTTTTT. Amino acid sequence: CASSPPSRGPNTGELFF.

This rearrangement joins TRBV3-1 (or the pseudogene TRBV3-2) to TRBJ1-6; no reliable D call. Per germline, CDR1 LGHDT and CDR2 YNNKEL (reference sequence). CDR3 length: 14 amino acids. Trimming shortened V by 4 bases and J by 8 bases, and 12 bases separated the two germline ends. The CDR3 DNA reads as TGTGCCAGCAGCCGTGCGGTTGGTGATTCACCCCTCCACTTT. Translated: CASSRAVGDSPLHF.

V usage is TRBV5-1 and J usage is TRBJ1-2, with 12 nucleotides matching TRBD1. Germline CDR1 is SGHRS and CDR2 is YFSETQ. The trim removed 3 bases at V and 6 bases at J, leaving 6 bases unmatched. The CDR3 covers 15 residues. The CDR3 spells CASSWGQGAFHGYTF. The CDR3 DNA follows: TGCGCCAGCAGCTGGGGACAGGGGGCGTTTCATGGCTACACCTTC.

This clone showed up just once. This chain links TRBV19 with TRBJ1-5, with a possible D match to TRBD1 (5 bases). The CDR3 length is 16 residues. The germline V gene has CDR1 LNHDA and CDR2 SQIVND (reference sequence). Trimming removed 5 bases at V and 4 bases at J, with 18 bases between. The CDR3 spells CASSPTRTGGNQPQHF. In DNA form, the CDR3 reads TGTGCCAGTAGTCCCACAAGGACCGGGGGTAATCAGCCCCAGCATTTT. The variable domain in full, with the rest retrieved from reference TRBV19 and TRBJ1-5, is DGGITQSPKYLFRKEGQNVTLSCEQNLNHDAMYWYRQDPGQGLRLIYYSQIVNDFQKGDIAEGYSVSREKKESFPLTVTSAQKNPTAFYLCASSPTRTGGNQPQHFGDGTRLSIL.

CDR3 nucleotides: TGCGCCAGCAGTCAATTCGACAGGCTCTATGGCTACACCTTC. Encoded protein: CASSQFDRLYGYTF. The chain couples TRBV23-1 to TRBJ1-2, with D perhaps matching TRBD1 (6 bases). TRBV23-1 is assigned to the ORF class and has an uncertain function. V lost 1 base to trimming and J lost 4 bases, with 10 bases between them. The CDR3 loop spans 14 amino acids.

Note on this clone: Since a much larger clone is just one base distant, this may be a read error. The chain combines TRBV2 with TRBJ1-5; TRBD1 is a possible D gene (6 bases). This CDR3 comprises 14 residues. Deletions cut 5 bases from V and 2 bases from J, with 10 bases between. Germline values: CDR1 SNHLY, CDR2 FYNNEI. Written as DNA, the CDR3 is TGTGCCAGCAGTTATTCAGGGGGCAATCAGCCCCAGCATTTT. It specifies CASSYSGGNQPQHF.

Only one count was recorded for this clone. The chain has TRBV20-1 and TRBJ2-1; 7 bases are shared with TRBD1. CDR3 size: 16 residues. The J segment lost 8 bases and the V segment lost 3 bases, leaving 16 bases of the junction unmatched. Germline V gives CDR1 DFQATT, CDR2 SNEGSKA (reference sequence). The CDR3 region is CSASPPSRTGIDEQFF. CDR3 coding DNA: TGCAGTGCTAGTCCTCCAAGCCGGACAGGTATCGATGAGCAGTTCTTC.

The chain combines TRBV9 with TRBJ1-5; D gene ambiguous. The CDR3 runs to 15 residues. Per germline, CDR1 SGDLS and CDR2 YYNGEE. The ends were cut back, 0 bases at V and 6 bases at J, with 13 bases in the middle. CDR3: CASSVEGGLGQPQHF. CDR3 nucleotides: TGTGCCAGCAGCGTAGAAGGAGGTTTGGGTCAGCCCCAGCATTTT.